One and the same sample provided the 26 T cell receptor beta chains below, sequenced in a study of cytomegalovirus exposure and HLA in healthy donors. The PCR was carried out with 60 Vbeta primers and 13 Jbeta primers. Sequenced by immunoSEQ multiplex PCR; TCRdb stores in-frame clones only, minus some. Of 150,000 to 200,000 clones in the sample, 86% were seen once. The specimen sequenced was PBMCs. Receptors were obtained from a woman in her late teens or twenties in good health and CMV-seronegative.

Only one count was recorded for this clone. The rearrangement joins TRBV5-6 to TRBJ2-7, with 9 bases identical to TRBD1. The CDR3 extends over 16 amino acids. V dropped 4 bases and J dropped 6; count of bases not matched to a gene: 14. Germline V gives CDR1 SGHDT, CDR2 YYEEEE. DNA of the CDR3: TGTGCCAGCAGCCCCACCTTCGGGACAGGGCAAGCCGAGCAGTACTTC. Protein product: CASSPTFGTGQAEQYF.

The genes are TRBV7-3 and TRBJ2-6, with D possibly matching TRBD2 (5 bases). The germline V gene has CDR1 SGHTA and CDR2 FQGTGA. The CDR3 contains 17 residues. V was trimmed by 2 bases and J by 0 bases, leaving 11 bases between them. CDR3 region: CASSLFEGFSGANVLTF. In nucleotides, the CDR3 is TGTGCCAGCAGCTTATTTGAGGGATTCTCTGGGGCCAACGTCCTGACTTTC.

J is TRBJ1-5 and V is TRBV7-2, with no clear D. The CDR3 sequence is 15 residues long. Germline loops: CDR1 SGHTA, CDR2 FQGNSA. V was cut by 1 base and J by 7 bases, with 14 bases left in between. The CDR3 coding sequence is TGTGCCAGCAGCTTAGGGGAGGGTTTAGGGCAGCCCCAGCATTTT. Translation gives CASSLGEGLGQPQHF.

The chain recombines TRBV27 with TRBJ2-7; TRBD1 matches at 8 bases. The length of the CDR3 is 15 residues. Germline CDR1 reads MNHEY; CDR2 reads SMNVEV (reference sequence). With 5 bases clipped from V and 0 bases from J, the junction kept 6 bases outside the gene matches. The CDR3 reads CASSPTGTGSYEQYF. The CDR3 DNA follows: TGTGCCAGCAGTCCAACCGGGACAGGCTCCTACGAGCAGTACTTC.

Note on this clone: An end of the junction differs from the germline gene, which may be a read error. The J gene is TRBJ2-7, the V gene TRBV6-6, with 8 bases fitting TRBD1. The CDR3 has 14 residues. Germline lookup yields CDR1 MNHNY and CDR2 SVGAGI (reference sequence). The CDR3 protein is CASRTRTGSSEQYF. CDR3 sequence (DNA): TGTGCCAGCAGAACTAGGACAGGGTCCTCCGAGCAGTACTTC.

This clone was counted between two and nine times. The chain carries TRBV5-1 and TRBJ2-7; 7 nucleotides agree with TRBD1. V lost 6 bases, J lost 3 bases, and 15 bases stayed unmatched. There are 16 residues in the CDR3. CDR1 and CDR2 from the germline V gene are SGHRS and YFSETQ. The CDR3 protein is CASKETTDRFIYEQYF. CDR3 DNA sequence: TGCGCCAGCAAGGAAACGACGGACAGGTTTATCTACGAGCAGTACTTC.

This clone showed up just once. The chain carries TRBV7-9 and TRBJ2-5; D remains unclear. The germline V and J ends were trimmed by 1 base and 4 bases, with 13 bases remaining between them. CDR1 is SEHNR, CDR2 FQNEAQ, per germline (reference sequence). The CDR3 is 15 amino acids. CDR3 amino acids: CASSLGALKRETQYF. For the CDR3, the DNA is TGTGCCAGCAGCTTAGGGGCCCTAAAACGAGAGACCCAGTACTTC.

This chain connects TRBV29-1 to TRBJ2-7; 9 bases are a match to TRBD1. Germline V gene data show CDR1 as SQVTM and CDR2 as ANQGSEA. The J segment lost 6 bases and the V segment lost 3 bases, leaving 9 bases of the junction unmatched. CDR3 length: 14 amino acids. CDR3 residues: CSVELGQGTSEQYF. The CDR3, as DNA: TGCAGCGTTGAGCTGGGACAGGGTACCTCCGAGCAGTACTTC.

V gene TRBV28 combines with J gene TRBJ2-3; possibly TRBD2 for D (5 bases). The CDR3 loop spans 17 amino acids. Trimming pared 8 bases from V and 0 bases from J, leaving 21 bases between. CDR1 is MDHEN and CDR2 is SYDVKM in the germline V gene. Here the CDR3 DNA reads TGTGCCAGCCTAAGCCTCCCCACCCTAGCTAGCACAGATACGCAGTATTTT. Protein product: CASLSLPTLASTDTQYF. The full variable domain, its missing parts supplied by reference TRBV28 and TRBJ2-3, is DVKVTQSSRYLVKRTGEKVFLECVQDMDHENMFWYRQDPGLGLRLIYFSYDVKMKEKGDIPEGYSVSREKKERFSLILESASTNQTSMYLCASLSLPTLASTDTQYFGPGTRLTVL.

This clone turned up a few times. The V and J genes are TRBV29-1 and TRBJ2-5; tentative D call: TRBD1 (6 bases). The CDR3 extends over 12 amino acids. From germline, CDR1 is SQVTM and CDR2 ANQGSEA. V gave up 3 bases and J gave up 4 bases, with 9 bases separating them. CDR3 sequence reads: CSVEAGAETQYF. CDR3 nucleotides: TGCAGCGTTGAGGCAGGGGCAGAGACCCAGTACTTC.

Worth noting for this clone: This sample includes further DNA sequences coding for the same CDR3. V and J are TRBV5-1 and TRBJ1-1; D is perhaps TRBD1 (6 bases). Trimming pared 3 bases from V and 1 base from J, leaving 10 bases between. The CDR3 loop spans 14 amino acids. Germline V gives CDR1 SGHRS, CDR2 YFSETQ. This chain's CDR3 is CASSWSRGNTEAFF. The CDR3 DNA follows: TGCGCCAGCAGCTGGAGCAGGGGGAACACTGAAGCTTTCTTT.

The chain recombines TRBV27 with TRBJ2-3, with 12 bases matching TRBD2. Germline V gene lookup returns CDR1 MNHEY and CDR2 SMNVEV (reference sequence). Trimming cost V 8 bases and J 3 bases; bases outside gene matches: 6. This CDR3 is built from 15 residues. The CDR3 DNA reads TGTGCCAGCGGCCCAACTAGCGGGAGGACAGATACGCAGTATTTT. Protein product: CASGPTSGRTDTQYF.

The J gene is TRBJ2-3, the V gene TRBV27; 7 bases are shared with TRBD2. V was pared by 6 bases and J by 2 bases, with 11 bases of the junction left unmatched. CDR3 length equals 16 residues. The germline CDR1 and CDR2 sequences are MNHEY and SMNVEV (reference sequence). CDR3 coding DNA: TGTGCCAGCAGGGTACGCGCGGGAGTCATCACAGATACGCAGTATTTT. It is translated as CASRVRAGVITDTQYF.

A word on this clone: Other DNA sequences in the sample encode the same CDR3. This chain links TRBV6-5 with TRBJ2-7; 7 bases match TRBD1. V gave up 1 base and J gave up 2 bases; unmatched junction bases: 2. Germline lookup yields CDR1 MNHEY and CDR2 SVGAGI. This CDR3 is built from 14 residues. The CDR3 loop reads CASSYWDSPYEQYF. The CDR3 DNA sequence: TGTGCCAGCAGTTACTGGGACAGTCCCTACGAGCAGTACTTC.

The DNA of the CDR3 is TGTGCCAGCAGCTCCCGAAACCAGGGGGCTCCGAACACTGAAGCTTTCTTT. Amino acid sequence: CASSSRNQGAPNTEAFF. The chain couples TRBV7-9 to TRBJ1-1, with 8 positions matching TRBD1. The ends lost 4 bases at V and 1 base at J; junction bases unmatched: 11. Germline assignment: CDR1 SEHNR and CDR2 FQNEAQ (reference sequence). This CDR3 is built from 17 residues.

The chain has TRBV27 and TRBJ2-7; 10 positions agree with TRBD1. The CDR3 consists of 17 residues. Germline lookup yields CDR1 MNHEY and CDR2 SMNVEV (reference sequence). Trimming at V came to 8 bases and at J to 4 bases, leaving 17 bases not matched to a gene. CDR3 residues: CASSLVGPTGGGYEQYF. CDR3 nucleotide sequence: TGTGCCAGCTCCCTCGTGGGCCCGACAGGGGGCGGGTACGAGCAGTACTTC.

In this sample, this clone turned up once. V usage is TRBV5-1 and J usage is TRBJ2-1; the D gene is possibly TRBD2 (6 bases). Trimming removed 2 bases at V and 7 bases at J, with 13 bases between. The CDR3 is 14 amino acids. CDR1 SGHRS and CDR2 YFSETQ come from the germline V gene. The CDR3: CASSFTGEGNEQFF. CDR3 DNA sequence: TGCGCCAGCAGCTTCACGGGAGAGGGAAATGAGCAGTTCTTC.

This chain joins TRBV19 and TRBJ1-1; no definite D call. With 5 bases removed from V and 0 bases from J, the gap between germline ends came to 13 bases. The CDR3 covers 15 residues. Germline lookup yields CDR1 LNHDA and CDR2 SQIVND (reference sequence). Written as DNA, the CDR3 is TGTGCCAGTAGTCCCCAGGTCGGGGTGAACACTGAAGCTTTCTTT. Translating gives CASSPQVGVNTEAFF.

This clone was observed a few times. This chain links TRBV5-6 with TRBJ2-7, with a weak D call TRBD1 (5 bases). Germline V gives CDR1 SGHDT, CDR2 YYEEEE. This CDR3 comprises 17 residues. Trimming took 2 bases from V and 5 from J, leaving 23 bases between them. The CDR3, as DNA: TGTGCCAGCAGCTTAGGGGTACTGCAGCCCCTATCGAACGAGCAGTACTTC. It specifies CASSLGVLQPLSNEQYF.

The chain joins TRBV4-2 to TRBJ2-2; D ambiguous. CDR3 length equals 16 residues. The V end was cut by 0 bases, the J end by 5 bases, with 13 bases between. The germline CDR1 and CDR2 sequences are LGHNA and YNFKEQ. CDR3 nucleotides: TGTGCCAGCAGCCAAGAGCCCCTTACTGAGACCGGGGAGCTGTTTTTT. Translation gives CASSQEPLTETGELFF.

The V and J genes are TRBV21-1 and TRBJ1-3; the listed D gene, TRBD1, was not tested against the DNA. TRBV21-1 is a known pseudogene. The CDR3 extends over 16 amino acids. This CDR3 is CASSEQGDDFGNTIYF. The CDR3 nucleotides are TGTGCCAGCAGCGAACAGGGGGATGACTTTGGAAACACCATATATTTT.

The chain has TRBV29-1 and TRBJ2-7, with D possibly TRBD1 on 6 matching bases. This CDR3 has 12 amino acids. CDR1 SQVTM and CDR2 ANQGSEA come from the germline V gene. The V and J ends lost 5 bases and 3 bases respectively, with 11 bases between them. The CDR3 DNA sequence: TGCAGCGTTCTGACAGGAGGCTACGAGCAGTACTTC. It yields the protein CSVLTGGYEQYF.

V and J are TRBV2 and TRBJ1-5; 9 nucleotides line up with TRBD1. The ends lost 4 bases at V and 3 bases at J; junction bases unmatched: 1. Germline loops: CDR1 SNHLY, CDR2 FYNNEI. The CDR3 covers 14 residues. The CDR3 is CASSGTGDNQPQHF. CDR3 DNA: TGTGCCAGCAGTGGGACAGGGGACAATCAGCCCCAGCATTTT.

The chain combines TRBV6-1 with TRBJ1-3; D call uncertain. Trimming removed 2 bases from V and 5 bases from J, with 13 bases in between. Germline lookup yields CDR1 MNHNS and CDR2 SASEGT. The CDR3 contains 15 residues. This CDR3 reads CASSERRQERNTIYF. CDR3 coding DNA: TGTGCCAGCAGTGAACGGAGGCAAGAGAGAAACACCATATATTTT.

The V gene is TRBV6-4, the J gene TRBJ2-7; the match to TRBD1 covers 10 bases. Germline V gene data show CDR1 as MRHNA and CDR2 as SNTAGT. V dropped 3 bases and J dropped 4; count of bases not matched to a gene: 3. This CDR3 is built from 14 residues. CDR3 DNA sequence: TGTGCCAGCAGTGAGACAGGGGGCCGGTACGAGCAGTACTTC. It yields the protein CASSETGGRYEQYF.

This clone was seen a single time. This chain connects TRBV7-9 to TRBJ2-5; the match to TRBD2 covers 13 bases. The CDR3 runs to 15 residues. The junction had 0 bases not matched to a gene; V was cut back by 1 base and J by 4 bases. Per the germline V gene, CDR1 is SEHNR and CDR2 is FQNEAQ (reference sequence). In DNA, the CDR3 is TGTGCCAGCAGCTTAGGACTAGCGGGAGGAGAGACCCAGTACTTC. It specifies CASSLGLAGGETQYF.